The present T cell receptor (beta chain) was sequenced within a study of neurological immune-mediated disorders. Time point noted: longitudinal time-point 3. Stored at -80 C, 2 million PBMCs were the source of the unsorted libraries. A single record per CDR3 protein comes from TCRdb applying MiXCR to the 5' RACE reads. The sample yields fewer than 110,000 distinct CDR3 sequences, 9.5% to 14% seen once. The CDR3 sequence is 15 residues long. Deletions cut 5 bases from V and 6 bases from J, with 17 bases between. Germline CDR1 and CDR2: MNHEY and SVGAGI. Study results and caveats: The study found no CDR3 amino acid sequences shared by expanded clones across subjects, suggesting private repertoires in all groups.

This clonotype was counted only a few times. No antigen is known for it. This receptor was obtained from a female donor with HTLV-1-associated myelopathy (HAM/TSP). The chain carries TRBV6-5 and TRBJ1-5; the D gene is possibly TRBD1 (5 bases). Material for sequencing was PBMCs. Here the CDR3 DNA reads TGTGCCAGCAGTCGGGCTGGGGGAAAGAGTCAGCCCCAGCATTTT. Translated, it gives CASSRAGGKSQPQHF.